This TCR beta chain is drawn from a study of CD8+ T cells in alopecia areata listed by TCRdb under 2018. Notes on the research overall: The treated patients took part in an open-label pilot trial in which moderate-to-severe alopecia areata was treated with oral tofacitinib at 5 to 10 mg twice daily. RNA came from the PAXgene miRNA kit for fixed scalp, the miRNeasy kit for PBMCs, and the RNeasy kit for mouse skin. Tofacitinib was administered for 6 to 18 months, and 6 months of follow-up off drug were then conducted to assess delayed response and recurrence. Biopsies were taken from tofacitinib-treated patients at baseline and at 4 and 24 weeks of treatment, and a later scalp biopsy was taken in several of the tofacitinib-treated patients. The study used high-throughput TCRbeta sequencing to examine T cell clonal expansion in alopecia areata, in both the C3H/HeJ mouse model and human patients. immunoSEQ multiplex PCR using 35 Vbeta forward primers and 13 Jbeta reverse primers was used to amplify TCRbeta CDR3 regions. Scalp clonality was compared among normal scalp (n=4), patchy alopecia areata scalp (n=8), and alopecia totalis/universalis scalp (n=8). In humans, TCRbeta sequencing was performed on scalp tissue and on sorted CD4+ and CD8+ peripheral blood T cells from healthy controls and from patients with patchy or totalis/universalis alopecia areata. Broader findings and caveats from the paper: Unlike mouse skin, which is dominated by gammadelta T cells, normal human skin has resident alphabeta T cells that are also sequenced, and this complicates analysis of the scalp TCR repertoire. Higher clonality and more expanded CD8+ clones were observed in lesional scalp than in normal scalp, particularly in alopecia totalis/universalis, a finding suggestive of antigenic drive. Compared with mice, TCR sequences shared between patients were less clear, possibly partly because of HLA diversity across the patient population.

The time point label here, explained by the study, means: baseline before oral tofacitinib. Lesional scalp punch biopsies and peripheral blood were collected from alopecia areata patients. PBMCs were isolated by density centrifugation and stained for CD3, CD4 and CD8, after which CD4+ and CD8+ T cells were sorted on a FACSAria. A note on this clone: The target of this receptor is not known. One base away there is no much larger clone; base qualities are not given.

Here V drops 2 bases and J drops 5 bases, and the junction holds 8 bases not matched to any gene. CDR1 and CDR2 are drawn from the germline V gene (reference sequence): MNHEY, SMNVEV. Including the terminal cysteine and phenylalanine, the CDR3 comprises 17 residues. Solely the CDR3 DNA is kept, with 51 bases framed from the first base. The receptor library was made with the immunoSEQ multiplex PCR assay. RNA was extracted from all samples and reverse transcribed into cDNA as template for TCR sequencing. SuperScript III was used for first-strand cDNA synthesis, primed with a 2:1 mix of oligo-dT and random hexamers. Amplification bias was assessed with a synthetic immune receptor repertoire, and residual bias was removed computationally. In the authors' own workflow: Raw reads were preprocessed for error removal, and CDR3 was defined according to IMGT conventions as running from the conserved cysteine to phenylalanine. Clonality was calculated as 1 minus Shannon entropy normalized by log2 of the number of productive unique TCRs. CD4 or CD8 identity of scalp clones was inferred by cross-referencing scalp TCRbeta sequences with sorted blood CD4 and CD8 repertoires. Imported from immuneACCESS, the table was reduced by TCRdb to in-frame sequences with V and J called. These copies leave out some clones; in studies compared against another copy, an unresolved V gene accounts for under half, and the cause of the remainder is not known. D and trimming come from the DNA, and the V and J calls and clone size come from that table. This sample holds approximately 57,000 clones; over 95% were observed only once. The ten largest clones take up 25% to 30% of the sample.

This specimen was CD8+ T cells sorted from blood, taken at week 0. The V and J genes are TRBV27 and TRBJ2-5, and TRBD2 matches 13 of the central bases. The TCR originated in a human donor with alopecia areata. At the DNA level, the sequence is TGTGCCAGCAGTTTAAGGACTAGCGGGGGATTGATGGAGACCCAGTACTTC. This codes for CASSLRTSGGLMETQYF.